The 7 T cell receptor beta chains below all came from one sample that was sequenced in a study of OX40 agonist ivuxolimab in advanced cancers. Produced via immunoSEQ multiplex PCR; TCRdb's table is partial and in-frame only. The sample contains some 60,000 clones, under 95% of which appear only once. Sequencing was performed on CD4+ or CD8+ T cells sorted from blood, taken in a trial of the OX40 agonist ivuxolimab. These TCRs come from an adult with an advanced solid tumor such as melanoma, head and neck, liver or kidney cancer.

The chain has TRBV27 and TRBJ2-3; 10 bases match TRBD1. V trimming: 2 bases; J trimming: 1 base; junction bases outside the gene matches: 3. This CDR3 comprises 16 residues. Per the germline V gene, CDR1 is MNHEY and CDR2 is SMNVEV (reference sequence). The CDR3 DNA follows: TGTGCCAGCAGTTTAGCCGGGACAGGGGGCACAGATACGCAGTATTTT. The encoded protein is CASSLAGTGGTDTQYF.

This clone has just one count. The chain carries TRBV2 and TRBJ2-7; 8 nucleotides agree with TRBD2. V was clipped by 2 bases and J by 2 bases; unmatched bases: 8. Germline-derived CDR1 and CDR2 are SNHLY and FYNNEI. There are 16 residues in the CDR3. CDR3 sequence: CASSERASGSPYEQYF. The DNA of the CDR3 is TGTGCCAGCAGTGAAAGGGCTAGCGGGTCCCCCTACGAGCAGTACTTC.

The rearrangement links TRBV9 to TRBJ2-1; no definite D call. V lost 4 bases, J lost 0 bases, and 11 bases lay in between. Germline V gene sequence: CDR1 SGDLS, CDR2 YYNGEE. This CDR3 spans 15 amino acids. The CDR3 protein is CASSPTRLSYNEQFF. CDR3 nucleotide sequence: TGTGCCAGCAGCCCCACCCGGCTCTCCTACAATGAGCAGTTCTTC.

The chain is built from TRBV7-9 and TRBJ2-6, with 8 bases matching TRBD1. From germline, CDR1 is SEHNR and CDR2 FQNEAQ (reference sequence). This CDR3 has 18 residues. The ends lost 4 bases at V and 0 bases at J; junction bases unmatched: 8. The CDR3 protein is CASSSGQARRSGANVLTF. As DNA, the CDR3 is TGTGCCAGCAGCTCGGGACAGGCTCGCCGCTCTGGGGCCAACGTCCTGACTTTC. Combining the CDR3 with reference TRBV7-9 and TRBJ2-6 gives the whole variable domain DTGVSQNPRHKITKRGQNVTFRCDPISEHNRLYWYRQTLGQGPEFLTYFQNEAQLEKSRLLSDRFSAERPKGSFSTLEIQRTEQGDSAMYLCASSSGQARRSGANVLTFGAGSRLTVL.

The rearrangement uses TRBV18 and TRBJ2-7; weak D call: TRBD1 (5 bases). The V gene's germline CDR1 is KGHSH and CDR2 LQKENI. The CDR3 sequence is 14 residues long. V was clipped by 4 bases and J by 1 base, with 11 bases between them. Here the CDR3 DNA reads TGTGCCAGCTCACACCTGACAGCTTCCTACGAGCAGTACTTC. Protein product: CASSHLTASYEQYF. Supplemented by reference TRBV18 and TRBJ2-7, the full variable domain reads NAGVMQNPRHLVRRRGQEARLRCSPMKGHSHVYWYRQLPEEGLKFMVYLQKENIIDESGMPKERFSAEFPKEGPSILRIQQVVRGDSAAYFCASSHLTASYEQYFGPGTRLTVT.

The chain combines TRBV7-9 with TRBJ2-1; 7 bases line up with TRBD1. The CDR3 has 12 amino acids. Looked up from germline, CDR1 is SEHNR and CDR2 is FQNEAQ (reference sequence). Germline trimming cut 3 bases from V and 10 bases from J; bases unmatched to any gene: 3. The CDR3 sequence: CASSFGGQEQFF. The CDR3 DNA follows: TGTGCCAGCAGCTTTGGGGGACAGGAGCAGTTCTTC.

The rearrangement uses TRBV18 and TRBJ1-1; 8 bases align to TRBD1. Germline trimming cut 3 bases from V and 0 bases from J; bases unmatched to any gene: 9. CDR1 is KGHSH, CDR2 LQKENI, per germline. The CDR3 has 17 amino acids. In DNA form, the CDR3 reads TGTGCCAGCTCACCCGGAGGGACAGGAGGCATGAACACTGAAGCTTTCTTT. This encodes CASSPGGTGGMNTEAFF. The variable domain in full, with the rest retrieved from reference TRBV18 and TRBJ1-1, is NAGVMQNPRHLVRRRGQEARLRCSPMKGHSHVYWYRQLPEEGLKFMVYLQKENIIDESGMPKERFSAEFPKEGPSILRIQQVVRGDSAAYFCASSPGGTGGMNTEAFFGQGTRLTVV.